The 32 T cell receptor beta chains listed next were all sequenced from one sample in a study of post-analysis software for immune sequencing data. Study-wide findings and caveats: Roughly 5 TRBV segments occurring more often in patients than controls included TRBV5-6, TRBV5-1 and TRBV20-1.

Their antigens are not known. Unique molecular identifiers had been added to the TCR beta cDNA libraries. One entry per CDR3 protein, called by TCRdb with MiXCR from the PCR reads. The sample holds roughly 540,000 distinct CDR3 sequences, approximately 31% seen once. The source material was blood. The receptors here all came from a girl younger than 18 with multiple sclerosis.

V and J are TRBV6-1 and TRBJ2-1; 9 bases fit TRBD1. Germline V CDR1 and CDR2: MNHNS, SASEGT. The V and J ends lost 4 bases and 7 bases, in that order; junction bases with no gene match: 11. The CDR3 contains 16 residues. The CDR3 DNA follows: TGTGCCAGCAGTGGAATGACCGGGACAGGGAGGAATGAGCAGTTCTTC. It encodes CASSGMTGTGRNEQFF.

This chain joins TRBV3-1 and TRBJ1-4; D remains unclear. V shed 2 bases and J shed 4 bases, with 17 bases lying between them. The CDR3 spans 17 residues. Germline-derived CDR1 and CDR2 are LGHDT and YNNKEL (reference sequence). The CDR3 loop reads CASSQLLSAQFNEKLFF. The CDR3 DNA reads as TGTGCCAGCAGCCAACTCCTTTCGGCACAGTTTAATGAAAAACTGTTTTTT.

The chain links TRBV12-5 to TRBJ2-3; TRBD2 matches at 12 bases. The length of the CDR3 is 18 residues. Per germline, CDR1 LGHNT and CDR2 FRNRAP. V lost 7 bases and J lost 0; bases outside the gene matches: 11. CDR3 sequence reads: CASASGLAGGPSTDTQYF. In DNA form, the CDR3 reads TGTGCTAGTGCATCCGGTCTAGCGGGGGGGCCTAGCACAGATACGCAGTATTTT.

This clonotype has a handful of counts. The chain joins TRBV28 to TRBJ2-6; 7 bases agree with TRBD1. V shed 6 bases and J 0 bases; nucleotides not matched to a gene: 14. The CDR3 extends over 19 amino acids. Germline CDR1 reads MDHEN; CDR2 reads SYDVKM. CDR3 coding DNA: TGTGCCAGCAGCGAAAGCACAGGGGTACTTTTCTCTGGGGCCAACGTCCTGACTTTC. The encoded protein is CASSESTGVLFSGANVLTF. Filled out from reference TRBV28 and TRBJ2-6, the complete variable domain reads DVKVTQSSRYLVKRTGEKVFLECVQDMDHENMFWYRQDPGLGLRLIYFSYDVKMKEKGDIPEGYSVSREKKERFSLILESASTNQTSMYLCASSESTGVLFSGANVLTFGAGSRLTVL.

This rearrangement joins TRBV4-1 to TRBJ1-4; a weak D match, TRBD1 (5 bases). The CDR3 loop spans 15 amino acids. V was clipped by 0 bases and J by 8 bases, with 13 bases between them. Per the germline V gene, CDR1 is MGHRA and CDR2 is YSYEKL. The chain's CDR3 is CASSQDRWAGEKLFF. CDR3 DNA: TGCGCCAGCAGCCAAGATCGGTGGGCAGGGGAAAAACTGTTTTTT.

Comment on this clonotype: This could be a read error, since a much larger clone is one nucleotide away. The CDR3 nucleotides read TGTGCCAGCAGTGACCGACCCCGGGGGTCGACCCACAATGAGCAGTTCTTC. Translating gives CASSDRPRGSTHNEQFF. V and J are TRBV6-2 or TRBV6-3 and TRBJ2-1; a possible D gene is TRBD2 (6 bases). The CDR3 runs to 17 residues. CDR1 is MNHEY and CDR2 is SVGEGT in the germline V gene. Trimming cost V 5 bases and J 5 bases, with 22 bases left between them.

In regard to this clonotype: Because the CDR3 is missing its conserved closing phenylalanine or tryptophan, this is likely a read error. The chain carries TRBV12-3 or TRBV12-4 and TRBJ2-1, with 7 bases that match TRBD1. V shed 1 base, J shed 8 bases, and the junction held 8 bases outside the gene matches. The CDR3 consists of 15 residues. Here the CDR3 DNA reads TGTGCCAGCAGTTTAGGGACAGGCGGCGCGGATGAGCAGTTCTGC. Its translation is CASSLGTGGADEQFC.

The sample holds a few counts of this clonotype. V usage is TRBV18 and J usage is TRBJ1-2; 9 bases line up with TRBD1. Germline values: CDR1 KGHSH, CDR2 LQKENI. J was trimmed by 6 bases and V by 6 bases; bases with no gene match: 8. The CDR3 covers 14 residues. The chain's CDR3 is CASSLGQGIDGYTF. The CDR3 region has the DNA TGTGCCAGCTCGCTGGGACAGGGAATCGATGGCTACACCTTC.

About this clonotype itself: Germline and junction disagree at one end, which may indicate a read error. The chain links TRBV10-3 to TRBJ1-6; D call uncertain. Germline V gene lookup returns CDR1 ENHRY and CDR2 SYGVKD. This CDR3 is built from 14 residues. The CDR3, as DNA: TGTACCATCAGTGAGCGGGGTTCTAATTCACCCCTCCACTTT. Amino acids: CTISERGSNSPLHF.

The V and J genes are TRBV27 and TRBJ2-2, with D possibly TRBD2 on 6 matching bases. Germline CDR1 and CDR2: MNHEY and SMNVEV (reference sequence). The CDR3 sequence is 15 residues long. V lost 8 bases to trimming and J lost 0 bases, with 13 bases between them. The CDR3 sequence is CASGERVPNTGELFF. The CDR3 DNA reads TGTGCCAGCGGGGAGCGGGTCCCGAACACCGGGGAGCTGTTTTTT.

This clonotype was found many times. V is TRBV5-1 and J is TRBJ2-3, with TRBD1 matching over 10 bases. The CDR3 length is 14 residues. Germline-derived CDR1 and CDR2 are SGHRS and YFSETQ. Losses at the gene ends were 4 bases for V and 5 bases for J; bases not matched to a gene: 4. CDR3 bases: TGCGCCAGCAGCCCCGGGACAGGGGAAGATACGCAGTATTTT. It specifies CASSPGTGEDTQYF.

The chain has TRBV7-8 and TRBJ1-4; D is uncertain. Trimming cost V 3 bases and J 6 bases, with 20 bases left between them. This CDR3 has 17 residues. CDR1 and CDR2 (germline): SGHVS, FQNEAQ. CDR3 sequence (DNA): TGTGCCAGCAGCTTTATGTCGTCGGGAACCCGAGATGAAAAACTGTTTTTT. Translating gives CASSFMSSGTRDEKLFF. Full variable domain (missing parts from reference TRBV7-8 and TRBJ1-4): GAGVSQSPRYKVAKRGQDVALRCDPISGHVSLFWYQQALGQGPEFLTYFQNEAQLDKSGLPSDRFFAERPEGSVSTLKIQRTQQEDSAVYLCASSFMSSGTRDEKLFFGSGTQLSVL.

This clonotype was found a few times. This chain joins TRBV7-9 and TRBJ1-2; D is possibly TRBD1 (5 bases). This CDR3 has 13 residues. Germline assignment: CDR1 SEHNR and CDR2 FQNEAQ (reference sequence). Trimming took 6 bases from V and 10 from J, leaving 18 bases between them. CDR3 sequence reads: CASSRVGGHVYTF. Written as DNA, the CDR3 is TGTGCCAGCAGTCGCGTCGGCGGACACGTCTACACCTTC.

The rearrangement links TRBV20-1 to TRBJ1-5, with 9 bases that match TRBD1. The germline CDR1 and CDR2 sequences are DFQATT and SNEGSKA (reference sequence). The J segment lost 2 bases and the V segment lost 6 bases, leaving 11 bases of the junction unmatched. This CDR3 region has 16 residues. The CDR3 nucleotides read TGCAGTGCACAGGGACAGGGCGAGATGCGCAATCAGCCCCAGCATTTT. Translation gives CSAQGQGEMRNQPQHF.

This clonotype was seen a few times. V usage is TRBV18 and J usage is TRBJ2-1; maybe TRBD2 (5 bases). The CDR3 runs 18 residues. Trimming cost V 3 bases and J 5 bases, with 23 bases left between them. Germline loops: CDR1 KGHSH, CDR2 LQKENI. As DNA, the CDR3 is TGTGCCAGCTCACCGCGGGCTTTAGCAGCAGCTCAACACAATGAGCAGTTCTTC. Its translation: CASSPRALAAAQHNEQFF.

This clonotype was observed a few times. The J gene is TRBJ2-1, the V gene TRBV6-6, with 7 bases lining up with TRBD1. J gave up 7 bases and V 0 bases, and 6 bases lay outside the gene matches. The CDR3 totals 15 residues. Germline CDR1 is MNHNY and CDR2 is SVGAGI (reference sequence). The chain's CDR3 is CASSYSQAGGNEQFF. In nucleotides, the CDR3 is TGTGCCAGCAGTTACTCCCAGGCAGGGGGAAATGAGCAGTTCTTC.

This rearrangement joins TRBV5-8 to TRBJ2-1; possible D gene TRBD2, 5 bases. The V and J ends lost 3 bases and 7 bases respectively, with 17 bases between them. CDR1 is SGHTS and CDR2 is YDEGEE in the germline V gene. The CDR3 has 15 residues. The CDR3 loop reads CASSSGFFRENEQFF. CDR3 bases: TGTGCCAGCAGCTCGGGGTTTTTCCGCGAGAATGAGCAGTTCTTC.

The chain uses TRBV4-2 and TRBJ2-1, with 11 nucleotides matching TRBD2. Germline V gene lookup returns CDR1 LGHNA and CDR2 YNFKEQ. The V segment lost 4 bases and the J segment 8 bases; nucleotides outside the gene matches: 10. This CDR3 spans 16 amino acids. The CDR3 nucleotides read TGTGCCAGCAGCCTAACAGATAGCGGGGGGGCAGATGAGCAGTTCTTC. It yields the protein CASSLTDSGGADEQFF.

The genes are TRBV29-1 and TRBJ2-5, with no clear D. Between the trimmed V and J ends, which lost 6 bases and 3 bases, there was a span of 14 bases. The germline V gene encodes CDR1 SQVTM and CDR2 ANQGSEA. The CDR3 loop spans 13 amino acids. CDR3 bases: TGCAGCGTCCCGGCTGGGAACGAAGAGACCCAGTACTTC. Protein product: CSVPAGNEETQYF.

The V and J genes are TRBV9 and TRBJ1-2, with 7 bases fitting TRBD1. Unmatched junction bases numbered 4, after V lost 0 bases and J lost 8 bases. The CDR3 length is 13 residues. Germline CDR1 SGDLS, CDR2 YYNGEE. In DNA form, the CDR3 reads TGTGCCAGCAGCGTAGAGGGGGCCGTCGGCTACACCTTC. Translating it yields CASSVEGAVGYTF.

This clonotype has just a few counts. Here the CDR3 DNA reads TGTGCCAGCGGACCTATCAGGGCCACAGATACGCAGTATTTT. Its translation is CASGPIRATDTQYF. V is TRBV6-6 and J is TRBJ2-3; D is possibly TRBD1 (5 bases). V was trimmed by 8 bases and J by 2 bases, leaving 14 bases between them. The CDR3 length is 14 residues. The germline V gene has CDR1 MNHNY and CDR2 SVGAGI (reference sequence).

The gene calls are TRBV27 and TRBJ1-6, with D possibly being TRBD1 (5 bases). The CDR3 covers 14 residues. The V and J ends lost 3 bases and 9 bases respectively, with 12 bases between them. Germline CDR1 reads MNHEY; CDR2 reads SMNVEV (reference sequence). This CDR3 reads CASSFSRDASPLHF. In DNA form, the CDR3 reads TGTGCCAGCAGTTTTTCCCGGGACGCTTCACCCCTCCACTTT.

The chain carries TRBV15 and TRBJ1-5; 9 positions match TRBD1. Germline values: CDR1 LNHNV, CDR2 YYDKDF (reference sequence). This CDR3 region has 16 residues. The V gene end was trimmed by 0 bases and the J gene end by 7 bases; junction bases not matched to a gene: 7. The CDR3 DNA sequence: TGTGCCACCAGCAGAGAAAAGACAGGGGGTTTACAGCCCCAGCATTTT. Protein: CATSREKTGGLQPQHF.

In its sample, this clonotype was seen many times. The V call is TRBV12-3 or TRBV12-4, the J call TRBJ2-5; tentatively, D is TRBD1 (5 bases). Trimming took off 6 bases at V and 2 bases at J, with 13 bases between the two ends. This CDR3 has 14 amino acids. The DNA for the CDR3 is TGTGCCAGCAGCAACCTGACAGTGCAAGAGACCCAGTACTTC. As protein: CASSNLTVQETQYF.

This chain uses TRBV19 with TRBJ2-2, with 10 bases matching TRBD1. The CDR3 length is 16 residues. Germline values: CDR1 LNHDA, CDR2 SQIVND (reference sequence). The junction had 9 bases not matched to a gene; V was cut back by 6 bases and J by 5 bases. In nucleotides, the CDR3 is TGTGCCAGTAGCCGTAGGGAGGGACAGGGGACCGGGGAGCTGTTTTTT. It is translated as CASSRREGQGTGELFF.

V and J are TRBV7-9 and TRBJ2-1, with D uncertain. There are 12 residues in the CDR3. The germline gives CDR1 SEHNR, CDR2 FQNEAQ (reference sequence). With 1 base removed from V and 8 bases from J, the gap between germline ends came to 6 bases. CDR3 nucleotides: TGTGCCAGCAGCTTAGTAGCCGATGAGCAGTTCTTC. This encodes CASSLVADEQFF.

The J gene is TRBJ2-5, the V gene TRBV3-1; D unresolved. Germline V gene data show CDR1 as LGHDT and CDR2 as YNNKEL (reference sequence). The CDR3 is made up of 19 amino acids. Trimming cost V 1 base and J 1 base, with 22 bases left between them. As DNA, the CDR3 is TGTGCCAGCAGCCAAGTTTCGGGTCGCGGCGGAACGACCCAAGAGACCCAGTACTTC. It codes for CASSQVSGRGGTTQETQYF.

The chain joins TRBV12-3 or TRBV12-4 to TRBJ1-6; weak D call: TRBD1 (5 bases). V was pared by 5 bases and J by 8 bases, with 19 bases between. The CDR3 extends over 16 amino acids. This CDR3 reads CASSNPGRGTDSPLHF. The CDR3 DNA reads as TGTGCCAGCAGTAATCCGGGACGGGGTACTGATTCACCCCTCCACTTT.

The chain couples TRBV6-5 to TRBJ2-2; TRBD2 matches 15 bases. The CDR3 has 18 amino acids. V dropped 2 bases and J dropped 4; count of bases not matched to a gene: 5. Per germline, CDR1 MNHEY and CDR2 SVGAGI. The CDR3: CASSYGTSGGPSTGELFF. DNA for the CDR3: TGTGCCAGCAGTTACGGGACTAGCGGGGGGCCGAGCACCGGGGAGCTGTTTTTT.

This chain connects TRBV15 to TRBJ2-4, with D possibly called TRBD1 or TRBD2 (6 bases each). The DNA end is a closer match to TRBJ2-5, so the J assignment may be wrong. CDR1 and CDR2 from the germline V gene are LNHNV and YYDKDF (reference sequence). The length of the CDR3 is 15 residues. The CDR3, as DNA: TGTGCCACCAGCAAAGCTTCGAGGGGGGAAGAGACCCAGTACTTC. As protein: CATSKASRGEETQYF.

In nucleotides, the CDR3 is TGTGCCAGCAGCGGACAGGGTCCCGAGCAGTACTTC. Amino acids: CASSGQGPEQYF. The V gene is TRBV3-1, the J gene TRBJ2-7; 8 bases line up with TRBD1. Germline trimming cut 5 bases from V and 6 bases from J; bases unmatched to any gene: 3. Germline-derived CDR1 and CDR2 are LGHDT and YNNKEL (reference sequence). The CDR3 has 12 amino acids.

This clonotype was seen more than once but under ten times. V is TRBV5-6 and J is TRBJ2-3, with D perhaps matching TRBD2 (5 bases). The CDR3 consists of 14 residues. From germline, CDR1 is SGHDT and CDR2 YYEEEE. Trimming took 4 bases from V and 4 from J, leaving 13 bases between them. The CDR3 loop is CASSLTGSADTQYF. CDR3 nucleotides: TGTGCCAGCAGCCTGACGGGGTCGGCAGATACGCAGTATTTT.